The TCR beta chain described here comes from a study of beta chain features in type 1 diabetes. Study overall: Cell yields, gender and age were comparable in patients and healthy donors.

V lost 2 bases, J lost 7 bases, and 14 bases lay in between. The CDR3 totals 14 residues. CDR1 and CDR2 (germline): SGHAT, FQNNGV. It was via CD45RO/CCR7/CD25/CD127/CD95/CD27 that CD4+ naive, central memory, regulatory and stem cell-like memory cells were sorted. The sequenced template was cDNA made from the entire isolated RNA. Survey-depth immunoSEQ sequencing was used for stem cell-like memory T cells. Data came from immunoSEQ multiplex PCR; TCRdb stores just in-frame clones and leaves some out. Of 80,000 to 90,000 clones in the sample, about a third were seen once. This clone has only a few counts. The antigen remains unidentified. General study points: A closer apparent resemblance between naive, central memory and Treg TCRB repertoires was seen in patients than in healthy donors.

Source material: stem cell memory CD4+ T cells from blood. This TCR was sampled from a woman aged 18 to 35 in good health. The chain joins TRBV11-2 to TRBJ2-5, with D possibly being TRBD1 (5 bases). The CDR3 region is CASSLNQGLRTQYF. The CDR3 DNA reads TGTGCCAGCAGCTTAAATCAGGGCCTTAGGACCCAGTACTTC.